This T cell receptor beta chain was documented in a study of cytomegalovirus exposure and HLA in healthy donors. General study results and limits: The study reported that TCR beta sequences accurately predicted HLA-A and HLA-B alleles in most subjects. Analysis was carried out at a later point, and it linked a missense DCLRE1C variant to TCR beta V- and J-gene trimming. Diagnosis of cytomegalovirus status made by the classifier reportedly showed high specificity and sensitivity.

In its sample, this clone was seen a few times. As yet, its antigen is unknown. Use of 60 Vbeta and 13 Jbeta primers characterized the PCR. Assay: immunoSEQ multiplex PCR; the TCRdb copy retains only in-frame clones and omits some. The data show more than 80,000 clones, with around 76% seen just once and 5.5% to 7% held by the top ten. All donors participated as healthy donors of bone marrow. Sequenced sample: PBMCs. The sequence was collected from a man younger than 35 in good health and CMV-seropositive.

As DNA, the CDR3 is TGTGCCAGCAGTTACTTTCCAAACTCTGGGGCCAACGTCCTGACTTTC. It is translated as CASSYFPNSGANVLTF. The chain employs TRBV6-5 and TRBJ2-6, with no clear D. Trimming pared 1 base from V and 0 bases from J, leaving 7 bases between. The CDR3 is 16 amino acids. Germline CDR1 is MNHEY and CDR2 is SVGAGI.